The source of this TCR beta chain is a study of T cell changes during pregnancy in multiple sclerosis. Sequencing used immunoSEQ multiplex PCR; TCRdb keeps in-frame clones, though not all of them. The sample yields more than 40,000 clones, 85% to 95% seen once. This CDR3 has 15 residues. V shed 5 bases and J shed 6 bases, with 19 bases lying between them. Germline lookup yields CDR1 MDHEN and CDR2 SYDVKM. The V call is TRBV28, the J call TRBJ2-5; tentative D call: TRBD2 (6 bases). The receptor was isolated from a female donor with multiple sclerosis, enrolled in a pregnancy study. This sample comprised CD4+ T cells from peripheral blood mononuclear cells, obtained in the third trimester of pregnancy. CDR3 nucleotide sequence: TGTGCCAGCAGTCGGACGGGACTTCAGCGGCAGACCCAGTACTTC. Translation: CASSRTGLQRQTQYF. Variable domain in full (rest from reference TRBV28 and TRBJ2-5): DVKVTQSSRYLVKRTGEKVFLECVQDMDHENMFWYRQDPGLGLRLIYFSYDVKMKEKGDIPEGYSVSREKKERFSLILESASTNQTSMYLCASSRTGLQRQTQYFGPGTRLLVL.